Below are 9 T cell receptor beta chains sequenced from a single sample in a study of blood T cell repertoires in COVID-19. Clones were sequenced by immunoSEQ multiplex PCR, and TCRdb holds only the in-frame ones, with some missing. This sample has some 270,000 clones, with around 90% found just once. The sequencing sample was made of PBMCs or T cells enriched from blood (not recorded which). These receptor sequences come from a woman aged 40 to 55 who had recovered from COVID-19.

A note on this clone: This specimen includes other DNA sequences encoding the same CDR3. The gene calls are TRBV11-2 and TRBJ1-3; TRBD1 is a possible D gene (6 bases). V was clipped by 2 bases and J by 3 bases, with 8 bases between them. The V gene's germline CDR1 is SGHAT and CDR2 FQNNGV. CDR3 length: 14 amino acids. CDR3 sequence: CASSLTGSGNTIYF. The CDR3 DNA sequence: TGTGCCAGCAGCTTAACAGGGAGTGGAAACACCATATATTTT.

This clone was counted a few times. V is TRBV25-1 and J is TRBJ1-1, with 7 bases matching TRBD1. In germline, CDR1 is MGHDK, CDR2 SYGVNS. Losses at the gene ends were 3 bases for V and 1 base for J; bases not matched to a gene: 8. The CDR3 consists of 16 residues. Written as DNA, the CDR3 is TGTGCCAGCAGTGATGAATTAAGGGACAGGAACACTGAAGCTTTCTTT. Translating it yields CASSDELRDRNTEAFF.

This chain uses TRBV6-5 with TRBJ1-5, with D unclear. From germline, CDR1 is MNHEY and CDR2 SVGAGI. CDR3 length: 14 residues. With 3 bases removed from V and 7 bases from J, the gap between germline ends came to 13 bases. The CDR3 DNA follows: TGTGCCAGCAGTTATGGTCGGTTTGAACAGCCCCAGCATTTT. It specifies CASSYGRFEQPQHF.

CDR3 region: CASSIVTSGIGELFF. The CDR3 coding sequence is TGTGCCAGTAGTATAGTTACTAGCGGGATCGGGGAGCTGTTTTTT. The rearrangement joins TRBV19 to TRBJ2-2, with 10 bases lining up with TRBD2. The ends lost 1 base at V and 7 bases at J; junction bases unmatched: 3. Germline V gene data show CDR1 as LNHDA and CDR2 as SQIVND (reference sequence). CDR3 length: 15 amino acids. Supplemented by reference TRBV19 and TRBJ2-2, the full variable domain reads DGGITQSPKYLFRKEGQNVTLSCEQNLNHDAMYWYRQDPGQGLRLIYYSQIVNDFQKGDIAEGYSVSREKKESFPLTVTSAQKNPTAFYLCASSIVTSGIGELFFGEGSRLTVL.

The chain employs TRBV4-2 and TRBJ2-3; 12 nucleotides match TRBD2. The V segment lost 4 bases and the J segment 2 bases; nucleotides outside the gene matches: 10. This CDR3 is 18 amino acids long. CDR1 and CDR2 from the germline V gene are LGHNA and YNFKEQ. CDR3 residues: CASSPRTSGASHTDTQYF. CDR3 bases: TGTGCCAGCAGCCCGCGGACTAGCGGGGCCTCACACACAGATACGCAGTATTTT.

The J gene is TRBJ2-3, the V gene TRBV7-2, with D uncertain. The length of the CDR3 is 16 residues. Per the germline V gene, CDR1 is SGHTA and CDR2 is FQGNSA. Trimming shortened V by 1 base and J by 0 bases, and 11 bases separated the two germline ends. CDR3 sequence reads: CASSLGLQRSTDTQYF. CDR3 in DNA: TGTGCCAGCAGCTTAGGTTTACAGAGAAGCACAGATACGCAGTATTTT.

This chain links TRBV21-1 with TRBJ2-1; the DNA was not compared with TRBD1, the D call given in the table. TRBV21-1 is marked as a pseudogene. This CDR3 spans 20 amino acids. Written as DNA, the CDR3 is TGTGCCAGCAGCAAAGCCCGGGCAGGGGGCTGGGACCCCACCTACAATGAGCAGTTCTTC. Translating it yields CASSKARAGGWDPTYNEQFF.

The V gene is TRBV19, the J gene TRBJ2-3; 11 bases line up with TRBD2. CDR1 LNHDA and CDR2 SQIVND come from the germline V gene (reference sequence). The CDR3 consists of 16 residues. V shed 4 bases and J 1 base; nucleotides not matched to a gene: 4. CDR3 coding DNA: TGTGCCAGTAGTACGATGACTAGCGGGGGCACAGATACGCAGTATTTT. Protein: CASSTMTSGGTDTQYF.

The chain carries TRBV15 and TRBJ2-3, with TRBD2 as a possible D gene (6 bases). Germline CDR1 LNHNV, CDR2 YYDKDF (reference sequence). With 5 bases removed from V and 8 bases from J, the gap between germline ends came to 20 bases. The CDR3 sequence is 15 residues long. The CDR3 DNA is TGTGCCACCAGCGCGGAGGGGATATCCGCCCCTACGCAGTATTTT. Protein: CATSAEGISAPTQYF. Complete variable domain (other parts from reference TRBV15 and TRBJ2-3): DAMVIQNPRYQVTQFGKPVTLSCSQTLNHNVMYWYQQKSSQAPKLLFHYYDKDFNNEADTPDNFQSRRPNTSFCFLDIRSPGLGDTAMYLCATSAEGISAPTQYFGPGTRLTVL.